Listed here are 13 T cell receptor beta chains from one sample, sequenced in a study of blood T cell repertoires in COVID-19. Sequencing used immunoSEQ multiplex PCR; TCRdb keeps in-frame clones, though not all of them. The sample has roughly 240,000 clones, around 86% seen once. The sample comprised peripheral blood. The receptors here all came from a woman older than 75 with COVID-19, enrolled during active disease.

The rearrangement joins TRBV5-1 to TRBJ1-6; D may be TRBD1 (6 bases). The CDR3 runs to 17 residues. Trimming took 0 bases from V and 5 from J, leaving 15 bases between them. Germline CDR1 is SGHRS and CDR2 is YFSETQ. CDR3 DNA: TGCGCCAGCAGCTTGGCTACGGGGGGCGCGGATAATTCACCCCTCCACTTT. Its protein is CASSLATGGADNSPLHF.

The chain links TRBV28 to TRBJ1-5; D gene uncertain. Per the germline V gene, CDR1 is MDHEN and CDR2 is SYDVKM. The length of the CDR3 is 14 residues. Trimming took off 5 bases at V and 6 bases at J, with 14 bases between the two ends. CDR3 in DNA: TGTGCCAGCAGTCCGTCGCGGGCAGGTCAGCCCCAGCATTTT. Residues: CASSPSRAGQPQHF.

The chain recombines TRBV15 with TRBJ2-5; TRBD2 matches at 8 bases. The V gene end was trimmed by 4 bases and the J gene end by 5 bases; junction bases not matched to a gene: 12. Germline V gene lookup returns CDR1 LNHNV and CDR2 YYDKDF (reference sequence). This CDR3 has 16 amino acids. The CDR3 sequence is CATSKSGGERVETQYF. DNA of the CDR3: TGTGCCACCAGCAAGAGCGGGGGCGAGCGGGTGGAGACCCAGTACTTC.

The V call is TRBV18, the J call TRBJ1-6; 8 bases align to TRBD1. The CDR3 has 14 amino acids. J lost 8 bases, V lost 3 bases, and 3 bases had no gene match. Germline-derived CDR1 and CDR2 are KGHSH and LQKENI. The CDR3 DNA is TGTGCCAGCTCACCCTCAGGGGGCTATTCACCCCTCCACTTT. This translates into CASSPSGGYSPLHF.

This clone appeared once. Other DNA sequences within the sample encode an identical CDR3. The V gene is TRBV19, the J gene TRBJ1-5, with 9 bases that match TRBD1. CDR1 is LNHDA, CDR2 SQIVND, per germline (reference sequence). The CDR3 contains 14 residues. After removal of 3 bases from V and 4 bases from J, the junction contained 1 base not matched to a gene. The CDR3 DNA follows: TGTGCCAGTAGTATTGGGACAGGGAATCAGCCCCAGCATTTT. This sequence encodes CASSIGTGNQPQHF.

The chain links TRBV20-1 to TRBJ2-7, with TRBD2 identical over 8 bases. Unmatched junction bases numbered 3, after V lost 3 bases and J lost 2 bases. Germline V gene lookup returns CDR1 DFQATT and CDR2 SNEGSKA (reference sequence). This CDR3 spans 13 amino acids. CDR3 loop: CSASRGGTYEQYF. In DNA form, the CDR3 reads TGCAGTGCTAGTCGGGGGGGTACCTACGAGCAGTACTTC.

This chain connects TRBV7-2 to TRBJ1-1, with D unclear. Germline V gene lookup returns CDR1 SGHTA and CDR2 FQGNSA. Trimming removed 1 base at V and 4 bases at J, with 10 bases between. The CDR3 consists of 14 residues. The CDR3 protein is CASSLVGSTTEAFF. The CDR3, as DNA: TGTGCCAGCAGCTTAGTGGGGAGTACCACTGAAGCTTTCTTT. Complete variable domain (other parts from reference TRBV7-2 and TRBJ1-1): GAGVSQSPSNKVTEKGKDVELRCDPISGHTALYWYRQSLGQGLEFLIYFQGNSAPDKSGLPSDRFSAERTGGSVSTLTIQRTQQEDSAVYLCASSLVGSTTEAFFGQGTRLTVV.

The J gene is TRBJ2-7, the V gene TRBV5-5; 9 nucleotides align to TRBD1. Germline values: CDR1 SGHKS, CDR2 YYEKEE (reference sequence). The CDR3 covers 15 residues. The V and J ends lost 1 base and 2 bases, in that order; junction bases with no gene match: 4. In DNA form, the CDR3 reads TGTGCCAGCAGCTTGCCCGGGACAGGGCCCTACGAGCAGTACTTC. It translates to CASSLPGTGPYEQYF.

The genes are TRBV29-1 and TRBJ2-1; D remains ambiguous. Germline CDR1 and CDR2: SQVTM and ANQGSEA. This CDR3 comprises 11 residues. V dropped 2 bases and J dropped 6 bases, with 5 bases sitting between them. CDR3 protein: CSVESVNEQFF. The CDR3 bases are TGCAGCGTTGAATCAGTCAATGAGCAGTTCTTC.

This rearrangement joins TRBV7-9 to TRBJ1-3, with TRBD1 matching over 9 bases. The germline V gene encodes CDR1 SEHNR and CDR2 FQNEAQ (reference sequence). The V and J ends lost 5 bases and 0 bases, in that order; junction bases with no gene match: 8. CDR3 length: 17 amino acids. The CDR3 coding sequence is TGTGCCAGCAGCGCCCGGGGACAGGGAAGCTCTGGAAACACCATATATTTT. Translated: CASSARGQGSSGNTIYF.

This clone was observed a single time. CDR3 nucleotides: TGTGCCAGTAGATCCGCGAGGAACACTGAAGCTTTCTTT. As protein: CASRSARNTEAFF. The rearrangement links TRBV19 to TRBJ1-1, with D unclear. Germline lookup yields CDR1 LNHDA and CDR2 SQIVND (reference sequence). The CDR3 covers 13 residues. Trimming took off 6 bases at V and 1 base at J, with 9 bases between the two ends.

The rearrangement links TRBV4-2 to TRBJ2-5; 11 bases are a match to TRBD2. Germline V lookup: CDR1 LGHNA, CDR2 YNFKEQ. The trim removed 4 bases at V and 4 bases at J, leaving 5 bases unmatched. This CDR3 is 15 amino acids long. CDR3 residues: CASSLAGGPGETQYF. Here the CDR3 DNA reads TGTGCCAGCAGCCTAGCGGGGGGGCCGGGAGAGACCCAGTACTTC.

The chain joins TRBV3-1 (or the pseudogene TRBV3-2) to TRBJ1-1; D perhaps matches TRBD1 (5 bases). The V gene's germline CDR1 is LGHDT and CDR2 YNNKEL (reference sequence). CDR3 length: 18 amino acids. V lost 0 bases to trimming and J lost 7 bases, with 24 bases between them. CDR3 coding DNA: TGTGCCAGCAGCCAAGATGGAAGGGGCGCTAACTACAAAGATGAAGCTTTCTTT. Translated, it gives CASSQDGRGANYKDEAFF.